These 13 T cell receptor beta chains were all obtained from the same sample, sequenced in a study of blood T cells in healthy people across ages. It was with a sample-barcoded 5' primer and a J-beta primer mix that a second PCR of about 6 to 11 cycles was run. In TCRdb, the 5' RACE reads were re-called with MiXCR into one record per CDR3 protein. The sample holds 780,000 or so distinct CDR3 sequences, around 50% seen once. Sample: blood. The receptors were gathered from a man aged 40-49 years in good health.

The V gene is TRBV29-1, the J gene TRBJ2-1, with a possible D match to TRBD2 (6 bases). The CDR3 consists of 15 residues. Germline CDR1 is SQVTM and CDR2 is ANQGSEA. The V gene lost 7 bases and the J gene lost 5 bases, with 21 bases spanning the gap. In DNA, the CDR3 is TGCAGCGATGGGGGTGCGGGGAGCACTCACAATGAGCAGTTCTTC. Protein: CSDGGAGSTHNEQFF.

The V call is TRBV2, the J call TRBJ1-4; D unclear. The CDR3 is made up of 14 amino acids. The V gene lost 4 bases and the J gene lost 0 bases, with 6 bases spanning the gap. Looked up from germline, CDR1 is SNHLY and CDR2 is FYNNEI. CDR3 coding DNA: TGTGCCAGCAGTGTGGGCTCAACTAATGAAAAACTGTTTTTT. It translates to CASSVGSTNEKLFF.

The chain is built from TRBV11-1 and TRBJ1-6; 10 nucleotides match TRBD1. Germline trimming cut 5 bases from V and 9 bases from J; bases unmatched to any gene: 4. Germline V gene sequence: CDR1 SGHAT, CDR2 FQDESV (reference sequence). The CDR3 runs 14 residues. The DNA for the CDR3 is TGTGCCAGCAGCCACGGGACAGGGGCTTCACCCCTCCACTTT. It translates to CASSHGTGASPLHF.

The chain links TRBV11-2 to TRBJ2-3; TRBD1 agrees at 7 bases. Germline trimming cut 3 bases from V and 8 bases from J; bases unmatched to any gene: 8. Per the germline V gene, CDR1 is SGHAT and CDR2 is FQNNGV. The CDR3 is 14 amino acids. CDR3 sequence: CASSFDRDSGTQYF. The CDR3 DNA is TGTGCCAGCAGCTTCGACAGGGATTCGGGTACGCAGTATTTT. Full variable domain (outside the CDR3, taken from reference TRBV11-2 and TRBJ2-3): EAGVAQSPRYKIIEKRQSVAFWCNPISGHATLYWYQQILGQGPKLLIQFQNNGVVDDSQLPKDRFSAERLKGVDSTLKIQPAKLEDSAVYLCASSFDRDSGTQYFGPGTRLTVL.

The table lists this clonotype with a few counts. The chain joins TRBV29-1 to TRBJ2-1; TRBD1 is a possible D gene (5 bases). CDR3 length: 15 residues. The V end lost 3 bases, the J end lost 0 bases, and 12 bases lay between the germline ends. Germline-derived CDR1 and CDR2 are SQVTM and ANQGSEA. In DNA, the CDR3 is TGCAGCGTTGATAATACAGGTAGCTCCTACAATGAGCAGTTCTTC. This gives the protein CSVDNTGSSYNEQFF.

The gene calls are TRBV5-5 and TRBJ2-7, with D perhaps matching TRBD2 (7 bases). CDR3 length equals 15 residues. V was pared by 6 bases and J by 1 base, with 17 bases between. Germline lookup yields CDR1 SGHKS and CDR2 YYEKEE (reference sequence). The CDR3 DNA sequence: TGTGCCAGCACCCCGGGGGGCGGGGCTTCCTACGAGCAGTACTTC. This gives the protein CASTPGGGASYEQYF.

In this sample, this clonotype turned up a few times. The rearrangement uses TRBV2 and TRBJ2-5; a weak D match, TRBD2 (7 bases). The germline gives CDR1 SNHLY, CDR2 FYNNEI. This CDR3 has 15 residues. V lost 11 bases and J lost 2, with 21 bases in between. CDR3 DNA: TGTGCCGGACTGGGGGCGCGGGGGATACAAGAGACCCAGTACTTC. Translation: CAGLGARGIQETQYF.

The gene calls are TRBV2 and TRBJ1-4, with TRBD1 as a possible D gene (6 bases). Trimming left V 3 bases short and J 10 bases short, with 15 bases between. CDR3 length equals 14 residues. Looked up from germline, CDR1 is SNHLY and CDR2 is FYNNEI. DNA for the CDR3: TGTGCCAGCAGTGACTTGGGGGCGCGGGGAAAACTGTTTTTT. As protein: CASSDLGARGKLFF.

V usage is TRBV29-1 and J usage is TRBJ2-4, with a possible D match to TRBD2 (5 bases). The DNA end is a closer match to TRBJ2-7, so the J assignment may be wrong. Germline CDR1 and CDR2: SQVTM and ANQGSEA. The CDR3 contains 12 residues. DNA for the CDR3: TGCAGCGTAAGGACTCCCATCTACGAGCAGTACTTC. Translating gives CSVRTPIYEQYF.

J is TRBJ2-5 and V is TRBV24-1, with 7 bases that match TRBD2. There are 13 residues in the CDR3. V lost 5 bases to trimming and J lost 1 base; unmatched junction nucleotides: 0. Germline V gene sequence: CDR1 KGHDR, CDR2 SFDVKD. CDR3 sequence: CATSGGGQETQYF. As DNA, the CDR3 is TGTGCCACCAGTGGCGGGGGCCAAGAGACCCAGTACTTC.

This chain uses TRBV27 with TRBJ1-1; unclear D gene. This CDR3 region has 14 residues. Germline V lookup: CDR1 MNHEY, CDR2 SMNVEV (reference sequence). V lost 6 bases and J lost 1, with 12 bases in between. The CDR3 protein is CASRPQTTNTEAFF. The CDR3 coding sequence is TGTGCCAGCAGACCACAAACAACGAACACTGAAGCTTTCTTT.

The chain uses TRBV9 and TRBJ2-1, with 9 bases that match TRBD2. The V and J ends lost 0 bases and 5 bases, in that order; junction bases with no gene match: 3. This CDR3 has 15 residues. The germline V gene encodes CDR1 SGDLS and CDR2 YYNGEE. CDR3 DNA: TGTGCCAGCAGCGTAGTTGCGGGAGGGGACAATGAGCAGTTCTTC. This gives the protein CASSVVAGGDNEQFF.

V and J are TRBV3-1 and TRBJ1-2; 12 nucleotides agree with TRBD1. Germline V gives CDR1 LGHDT, CDR2 YNNKEL (reference sequence). J lost 7 bases, V lost 1 base, and 4 bases had no gene match. This CDR3 spans 15 amino acids. The CDR3 DNA reads as TGTGCCAGCAGCCAAGGGGACAGGGGGCGTAGTGGCTACACCTTC. Translating it yields CASSQGDRGRSGYTF.